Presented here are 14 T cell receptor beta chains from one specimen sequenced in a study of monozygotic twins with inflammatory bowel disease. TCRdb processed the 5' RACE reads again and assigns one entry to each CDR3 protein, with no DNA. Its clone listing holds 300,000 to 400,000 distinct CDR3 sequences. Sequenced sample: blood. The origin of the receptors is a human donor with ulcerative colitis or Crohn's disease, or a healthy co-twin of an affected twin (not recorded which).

The CDR3: CASSLDDGDNEQFF. The chain recombines TRBV7-2 with TRBJ2-1. The CDR3 runs 14 residues. Germline V gene lookup returns CDR1 SGHTA and CDR2 FQGNSA.

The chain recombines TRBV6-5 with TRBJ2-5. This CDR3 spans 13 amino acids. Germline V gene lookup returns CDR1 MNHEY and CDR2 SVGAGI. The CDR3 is CASTRRVQETQYF.

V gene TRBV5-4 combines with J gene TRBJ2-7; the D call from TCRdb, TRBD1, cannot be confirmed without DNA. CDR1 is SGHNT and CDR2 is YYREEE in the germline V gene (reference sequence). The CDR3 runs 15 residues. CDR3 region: CASSPGTKISYEQYF.

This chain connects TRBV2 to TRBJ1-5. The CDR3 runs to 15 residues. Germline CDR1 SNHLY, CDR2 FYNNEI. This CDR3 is CASSPDALVNQPQHF. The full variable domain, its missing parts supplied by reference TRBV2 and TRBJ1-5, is EPEVTQTPSHQVTQMGQEVILRCVPISNHLYFYWYRQILGQKVEFLVSFYNNEISEKSEIFDDQFSVERPDGSNFTLKIRSTKLEDSAMYFCASSPDALVNQPQHFGDGTRLSIL.

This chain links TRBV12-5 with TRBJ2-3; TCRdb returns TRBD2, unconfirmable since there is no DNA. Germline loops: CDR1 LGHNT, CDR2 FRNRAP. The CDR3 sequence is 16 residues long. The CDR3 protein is CASGEGTTTGTDTQYF.

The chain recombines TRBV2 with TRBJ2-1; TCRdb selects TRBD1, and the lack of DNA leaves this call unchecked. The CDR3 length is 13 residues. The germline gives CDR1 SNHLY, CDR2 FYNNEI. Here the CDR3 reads CASSPGSWNEQFF.

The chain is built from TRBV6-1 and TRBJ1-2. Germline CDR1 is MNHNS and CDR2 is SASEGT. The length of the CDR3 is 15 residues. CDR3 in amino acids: CASSRGGKENYGYTF.

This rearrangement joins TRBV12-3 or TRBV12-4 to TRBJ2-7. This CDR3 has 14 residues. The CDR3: CASSFGGDFYEQYF.

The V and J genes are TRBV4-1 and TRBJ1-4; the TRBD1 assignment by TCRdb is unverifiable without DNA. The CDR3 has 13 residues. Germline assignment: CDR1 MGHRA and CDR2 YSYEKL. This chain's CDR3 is CASSQVPREKLFF.

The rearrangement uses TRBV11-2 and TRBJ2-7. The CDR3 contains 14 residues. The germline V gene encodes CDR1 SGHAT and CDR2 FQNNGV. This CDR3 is CASSLDIQAYEQYF.

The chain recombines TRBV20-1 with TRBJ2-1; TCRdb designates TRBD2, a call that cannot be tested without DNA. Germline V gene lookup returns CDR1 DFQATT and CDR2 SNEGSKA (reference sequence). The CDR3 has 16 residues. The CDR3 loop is CSAGVVYGAGGNEQFF.

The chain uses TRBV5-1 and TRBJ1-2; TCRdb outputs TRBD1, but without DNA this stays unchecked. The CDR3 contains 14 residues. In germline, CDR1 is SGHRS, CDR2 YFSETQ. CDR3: CASGNDRGNYGYTF. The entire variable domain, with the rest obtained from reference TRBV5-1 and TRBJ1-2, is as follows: KAGVTQTPRYLIKTRGQQVTLSCSPISGHRSVSWYQQTPGQGLQFLFEYFSETQRNKGNFPGRFSGRQFSNSRSEMNVSTLELGDSALYLCASGNDRGNYGYTFGSGTRLTVV.

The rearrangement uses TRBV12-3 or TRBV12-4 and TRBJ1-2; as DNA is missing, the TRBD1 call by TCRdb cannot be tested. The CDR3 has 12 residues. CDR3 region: CASRGDTDGYTF.

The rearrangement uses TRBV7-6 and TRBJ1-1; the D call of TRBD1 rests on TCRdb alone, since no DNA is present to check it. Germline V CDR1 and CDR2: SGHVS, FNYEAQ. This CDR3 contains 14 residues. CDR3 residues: CASSWVALGTEAFF.